The 29 T cell receptor beta chains given below trace back to one sample, sequenced in a study of T cells in Graves' hyperthyroidism and ophthalmopathy. RNA transcripts provided the source from which TCR beta CDR3 regions were amplified. A first-round RT-PCR of the TCR CDR3 used the HTBI primer set. MiXCR, run by TCRdb on the multiplex PCR reads, gives a single entry per CDR3 protein. The top ten hold 5.3% of the sample, which has about 420,000 distinct CDR3 sequences, roughly 15% seen once. The material sequenced was blood. These receptor sequences come from a woman aged 18-29 years with Graves' hyperthyroidism.

This clonotype was found many times. The gene calls are TRBV12-3 or TRBV12-4 and TRBJ2-1, with D possibly matching TRBD1 (5 bases). Trimming shortened V by 3 bases and J by 3 bases, and 9 bases separated the two germline ends. The CDR3 totals 14 residues. The CDR3 region has the DNA TGTGCCAGCAGTTTTAGACAGCTCTACAATGAGCAGTTCTTC. Translating it yields CASSFRQLYNEQFF.

This clonotype was counted many times. The chain joins TRBV30 to TRBJ1-1; no firm D call. Deletions cut 0 bases from V and 5 bases from J, with 13 bases between. CDR1 and CDR2 (germline): GTSNPN, SVGIG (reference sequence). The CDR3 consists of 14 residues. The CDR3 region is CAWSVSWGGTEAFF. CDR3 DNA: TGTGCCTGGAGTGTGTCCTGGGGAGGGACTGAAGCTTTCTTT.

This clonotype was counted many times. The J gene is TRBJ2-7, the V gene TRBV12-3 or TRBV12-4; 8 bases match TRBD1. Trimming cost V 5 bases and J 4 bases; bases outside gene matches: 19. This CDR3 has 18 residues. DNA for the CDR3: TGTGCCAGCAGTCGGACCGGGACAGGCTTTTACATCGGGTACGAGCAGTACTTC. As protein: CASSRTGTGFYIGYEQYF.

The J gene is TRBJ2-7, the V gene TRBV10-3; TRBD2 aligns across 9 bases. Germline CDR1 reads ENHRY; CDR2 reads SYGVKD. With V trimmed by 10 bases and J by 1 base, 8 bases remained unmatched. The CDR3 spans 14 residues. CDR3: CATYSGRESYEQYF. CDR3 DNA sequence: TGTGCCACCTATAGCGGGAGAGAATCCTACGAGCAGTACTTC.

The genes are TRBV30 and TRBJ2-3; perhaps TRBD1 as D (5 bases). The CDR3 contains 15 residues. Germline CDR1 GTSNPN, CDR2 SVGIG (reference sequence). V lost 0 bases to trimming and J lost 0 bases, with 10 bases between them. DNA for the CDR3: TGTGCCTGGAGTGTTGTGGGGCAGAGCACAGATACGCAGTATTTT. Protein: CAWSVVGQSTDTQYF.

This clonotype was detected ten times or more. The CDR3 here is CASSLNTAGNEKLFF. The CDR3, as DNA: TGCGCCAGCAGCTTAAACACGGCGGGGAATGAAAAACTGTTTTTT. This chain links TRBV5-1 with TRBJ1-4; D gene uncertain. This CDR3 spans 15 amino acids. Germline CDR1 reads SGHRS; CDR2 reads YFSETQ. Trimming removed 2 bases from V and 5 bases from J, with 13 bases in between.

This clonotype came up a few times. The V and J genes are TRBV5-1 and TRBJ1-2; the D is unclear. V lost 0 bases and J lost 4, with 7 bases in between. This CDR3 has 13 residues. CDR1 and CDR2 (germline): SGHRS, YFSETQ. CDR3: CASSLEGIYGYTF. The CDR3 coding sequence is TGCGCCAGCAGCTTGGAGGGTATCTATGGCTACACCTTC.

In this sample, this clonotype turned up many times. This chain joins TRBV7-2 and TRBJ2-1; tentative D call: TRBD2 (6 bases). Germline V gene lookup returns CDR1 SGHTA and CDR2 FQGNSA. Trimming removed 0 bases from V and 7 bases from J, with 22 bases in between. This CDR3 is 18 amino acids long. CDR3 sequence: CASSLASRFGGRGNEQFF. The DNA of the CDR3 is TGTGCCAGCAGCTTAGCTTCTCGTTTCGGAGGGCGTGGGAATGAGCAGTTCTTC. Full variable domain (remainder filled in from reference TRBV7-2 and TRBJ2-1): GAGVSQSPSNKVTEKGKDVELRCDPISGHTALYWYRQSLGQGLEFLIYFQGNSAPDKSGLPSDRFSAERTGGSVSTLTIQRTQQEDSAVYLCASSLASRFGGRGNEQFFGPGTRLTVL.

This clonotype was recorded at least ten times. The rearrangement uses TRBV7-2 and TRBJ1-2; D unresolved. CDR1 is SGHTA, CDR2 FQGNSA, per germline. CDR3 length: 13 amino acids. The V end lost 1 base, the J end lost 3 bases, and 6 bases lay between the germline ends. The CDR3 protein is CASSLDVDYGYTF. DNA for the CDR3: TGTGCCAGCAGCTTAGACGTCGACTATGGCTACACCTTC.

The V and J genes are TRBV7-2 and TRBJ2-7, with TRBD2 matching over 7 bases. This CDR3 has 16 residues. Germline CDR1 and CDR2: SGHTA and FQGNSA. V lost 1 base, J lost 4 bases, and 10 bases stayed unmatched. The DNA of the CDR3 is TGTGCCAGCAGCTTAGTGGGTAGCGGGCTCGGGTACGAGCAGTACTTC. Its translation is CASSLVGSGLGYEQYF. Using reference TRBV7-2 and TRBJ2-7 for the parts outside the CDR3, the full variable domain is GAGVSQSPSNKVTEKGKDVELRCDPISGHTALYWYRQSLGQGLEFLIYFQGNSAPDKSGLPSDRFSAERTGGSVSTLTIQRTQQEDSAVYLCASSLVGSGLGYEQYFGPGTRLTVT.

In its sample, this clonotype was seen a few times. This CDR3 is CAWRPGTGELFF. CDR3 sequence (DNA): TGTGCCTGGAGACCTGGGACCGGGGAGCTGTTTTTT. V is TRBV30 and J is TRBJ2-2; the D is unclear. CDR3 length equals 12 residues. The V end lost 3 bases, the J end lost 5 bases, and 7 bases lay between the germline ends. Germline CDR1 reads GTSNPN; CDR2 reads SVGIG (reference sequence). Filled out from reference TRBV30 and TRBJ2-2, the complete variable domain reads SQTIHQWPATLVQPVGSPLSLECTVEGTSNPNLYWYRQAAGRGLQLLFYSVGIGQISSEVPQNLSASRPQDRQFILSSKKLLLSDSGFYLCAWRPGTGELFFGEGSRLTVL.

This clonotype was detected only once. The chain recombines TRBV20-1 with TRBJ1-2, with 9 bases matching TRBD1. The CDR3 loop spans 13 amino acids. Germline CDR1 is DFQATT and CDR2 is SNEGSKA (reference sequence). The trim removed 4 bases at V and 1 base at J, leaving 1 base unmatched. The chain's CDR3 is CSAKGQGNYGYTF. The CDR3 bases are TGCAGTGCTAAGGGACAGGGTAACTATGGCTACACCTTC.

This clonotype came up many times. The chain couples TRBV5-1 to TRBJ2-3, with D tentatively TRBD2 (6 bases). Germline CDR1 is SGHRS and CDR2 is YFSETQ. The CDR3 spans 16 residues. The V gene lost 2 bases and the J gene lost 1 base, with 14 bases spanning the gap. CDR3 DNA sequence: TGCGCCAGCAGCTTCCAAACGGCTAGCGGCACAGATACGCAGTATTTT. Translating it yields CASSFQTASGTDTQYF.

This clonotype has at least ten counts. The chain has TRBV7-9 and TRBJ2-7; 8 bases are a match to TRBD2. The CDR3 is made up of 13 amino acids. Germline V gene sequence: CDR1 SEHNR, CDR2 FQNEAQ (reference sequence). V lost 4 bases, J lost 7 bases, and 6 bases stayed unmatched. CDR3 amino acids: CASSSSGSNEQYF. The CDR3 nucleotides are TGTGCCAGCAGCTCAAGCGGGAGCAATGAGCAGTACTTC.

The V and J genes are TRBV4-3 and TRBJ2-2; 7 nucleotides agree with TRBD2. CDR1 is LGHNA, CDR2 YSLEER, per germline. The V segment lost 0 bases and the J segment 6 bases; nucleotides outside the gene matches: 1. This CDR3 comprises 14 residues. The chain's CDR3 is CASSQDGGAGELFF. In nucleotides, the CDR3 is TGCGCCAGCAGCCAAGATGGGGGGGCCGGGGAGCTGTTTTTT.

The chain joins TRBV5-1 to TRBJ1-4, with 7 bases identical to TRBD1. CDR1 and CDR2 from the germline V gene are SGHRS and YFSETQ. The CDR3 loop spans 14 amino acids. V gave up 5 bases and J gave up 7 bases; unmatched junction bases: 8. CDR3 sequence: CASRPDRAPEKLFF. In nucleotides, the CDR3 is TGCGCCAGCAGACCTGACAGGGCCCCTGAAAAACTGTTTTTT.

The genes are TRBV4-2 and TRBJ1-1; no clear D gene. Germline lookup yields CDR1 LGHNA and CDR2 YNFKEQ. This CDR3 has 14 residues. Trimming removed 0 bases from V and 2 bases from J, with 7 bases in between. CDR3 protein: CASSQEVTNTEAFF. The CDR3 nucleotides are TGTGCCAGCAGCCAAGAGGTGACTAACACTGAAGCTTTCTTT.

This clonotype was seen a handful of times. One end of the junction fails to match germline, which may point to a read error. V usage is TRBV28 and J usage is TRBJ2-7; 13 bases fit TRBD2. CDR1 and CDR2 from the germline V gene are MDHEN and SYDVKM. The CDR3 is 19 amino acids. CDR3 protein: CAGSPGTSGISITAYEQYF. For the CDR3, the DNA is TGTGCCGGCAGTCCTGGGACTAGCGGGATTTCAATTACGGCCTACGAGCAGTACTTC.

This clonotype was seen only a few times. V is TRBV6-1 and J is TRBJ1-2; D uncertain. V was cut by 6 bases and J by 2 bases, with 10 bases left in between. This CDR3 region has 13 residues. Germline CDR1 and CDR2: MNHNS and SASEGT. The CDR3 DNA is TGTGCCAGCAGGGAGACGGGGAACTATGGCTACACCTTC. Its protein product is CASRETGNYGYTF.

The chain links TRBV6-9 to TRBJ2-1, with D possibly TRBD2 on 5 matching bases. The CDR3 loop spans 12 amino acids. The germline gives CDR1 MNHGY, CDR2 SVAAGI. V lost 4 bases to trimming and J lost 10 bases, with 11 bases between them. The CDR3 nucleotides read TGTGCCAGCAGTTTGGACTTCCTGGAGCAGTTCTTC. Residues: CASSLDFLEQFF.

This clonotype has a count of ten or more. This chain uses TRBV7-8 with TRBJ2-2, with 8 bases identical to TRBD2. This CDR3 comprises 15 residues. The V gene's germline CDR1 is SGHVS and CDR2 FQNEAQ. The trim removed 1 base at V and 5 bases at J, leaving 3 bases unmatched. The CDR3 region is CASSLGAGVTGELFF. CDR3 coding DNA: TGTGCCAGCAGCTTAGGAGCGGGAGTGACCGGGGAGCTGTTTTTT.

This clonotype came up a few times. The chain couples TRBV18 to TRBJ2-5; 8 bases are a match to TRBD1. V lost 0 bases to trimming and J lost 5 bases; unmatched junction nucleotides: 8. The CDR3 has 16 amino acids. CDR1 and CDR2 (germline): KGHSH, LQKENI. CDR3 protein: CASSPPAGGWQETQYF. The CDR3 region has the DNA TGTGCCAGCTCACCACCGGCAGGGGGCTGGCAGGAGACCCAGTACTTC.

This clonotype was found many times. The rearrangement uses TRBV12-3 or TRBV12-4 and TRBJ1-4, with TRBD1 matching 8 bases. CDR3 size: 15 residues. The ends lost 6 bases at V and 6 bases at J; junction bases unmatched: 9. The CDR3 loop reads CASRGAGGGDEKLFF. The CDR3 coding sequence is TGTGCCAGCAGGGGGGCAGGGGGCGGGGATGAAAAACTGTTTTTT.

This clonotype occurred a few times. The genes are TRBV5-1 and TRBJ2-7, with a tentative D call TRBD1 (5 bases). V lost 3 bases and J lost 7, with 14 bases in between. Germline V gene data show CDR1 as SGHRS and CDR2 as YFSETQ. The CDR3 is 13 amino acids. CDR3 in amino acids: CASSSGPPGEQYF. The CDR3 bases are TGCGCCAGCAGCTCTGGCCCGCCAGGGGAGCAGTACTTC.

This clonotype was found many times. CDR3 in amino acids: CASSYFGTSGRGYTQYF. DNA of the CDR3: TGTGCCAGCAGCTACTTCGGGACTAGCGGGAGAGGGTATACGCAGTATTTT. The rearrangement links TRBV7-2 to TRBJ2-3; 14 bases match TRBD2. From germline, CDR1 is SGHTA and CDR2 FQGNSA. J gave up 7 bases and V 4 bases, and 10 bases lay outside the gene matches. The CDR3 extends over 17 amino acids.

This clonotype occurred many times. The rearrangement uses TRBV28 and TRBJ1-1, with TRBD1 as a possible D gene (6 bases). V shed 2 bases and J shed 0 bases, with 10 bases lying between them. The germline gives CDR1 MDHEN, CDR2 SYDVKM. The CDR3 runs 15 residues. The CDR3 loop reads CASSLPQGMNTEAFF. The CDR3 nucleotides read TGTGCCAGCAGTTTACCCCAGGGGATGAACACTGAAGCTTTCTTT.

The rearrangement joins TRBV2 to TRBJ1-1, with 9 bases matching TRBD1. CDR1 and CDR2 (germline): SNHLY, FYNNEI. With V trimmed by 6 bases and J by 11 bases, 16 bases remained unmatched. CDR3 length: 15 amino acids. The CDR3 here is CASRPGTGQGLKAFF. Written as DNA, the CDR3 is TGTGCCAGCAGGCCCGGGACGGGACAGGGTCTTAAGGCTTTCTTT.

This clonotype was detected a few times. This chain uses TRBV28 with TRBJ2-7; 8 positions match TRBD2. Germline loops: CDR1 MDHEN, CDR2 SYDVKM. The V segment lost 6 bases and the J segment 1 base; nucleotides outside the gene matches: 8. This CDR3 has 15 amino acids. Written as DNA, the CDR3 is TGTGCCAGCAGACCCCTTACGGGAGGGTCCTACGAGCAGTACTTC. Residues: CASRPLTGGSYEQYF.

Ten or more counts support this clonotype. V usage is TRBV6-1 and J usage is TRBJ2-7; 10 bases map to TRBD2. V lost 9 bases to trimming and J lost 4 bases; unmatched junction nucleotides: 6. Germline V gene sequence: CDR1 MNHNS, CDR2 SASEGT. There are 13 residues in the CDR3. The DNA of the CDR3 is TGTGCCAGTCAAGCGGGAGGGATGTACGAGCAGTACTTC. Amino acids: CASQAGGMYEQYF.